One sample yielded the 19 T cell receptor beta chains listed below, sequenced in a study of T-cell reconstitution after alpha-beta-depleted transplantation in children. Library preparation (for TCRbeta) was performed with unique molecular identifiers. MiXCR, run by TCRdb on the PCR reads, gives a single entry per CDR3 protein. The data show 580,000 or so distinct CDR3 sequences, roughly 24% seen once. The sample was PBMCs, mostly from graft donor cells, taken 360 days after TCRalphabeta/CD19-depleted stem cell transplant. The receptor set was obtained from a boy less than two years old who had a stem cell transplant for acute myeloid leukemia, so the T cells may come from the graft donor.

CDR3 residues: CASSGPQGQVGELFF. In nucleotides, the CDR3 is TGTGCCAGCAGCGGCCCTCAGGGGCAGGTCGGGGAGCTGTTTTTT. The V call is TRBV9, the J call TRBJ2-2; a weak D match, TRBD1 (6 bases). Per the germline V gene, CDR1 is SGDLS and CDR2 is YYNGEE. The length of the CDR3 is 15 residues. Between the trimmed V and J ends, which lost 3 bases and 7 bases, there was a span of 16 bases.

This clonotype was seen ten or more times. CDR3 sequence reads: CSDIGKLRHPDSNTGELFF. In DNA, the CDR3 is TGCAGCGATATAGGGAAACTTCGTCACCCTGACTCGAACACCGGGGAGCTGTTTTTT. The rearrangement links TRBV29-1 to TRBJ2-2; D not resolved. The CDR3 covers 19 residues. Per the germline V gene, CDR1 is SQVTM and CDR2 is ANQGSEA. Trimming pared 7 bases from V and 0 bases from J, leaving 27 bases between.

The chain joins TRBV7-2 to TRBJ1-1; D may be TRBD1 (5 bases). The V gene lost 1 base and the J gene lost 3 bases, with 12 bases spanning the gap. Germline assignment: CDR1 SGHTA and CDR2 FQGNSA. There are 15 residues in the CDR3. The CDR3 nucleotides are TGTGCCAGCAGCTTAGGGACAATTGGGTACACTGAAGCTTTCTTT. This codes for CASSLGTIGYTEAFF.

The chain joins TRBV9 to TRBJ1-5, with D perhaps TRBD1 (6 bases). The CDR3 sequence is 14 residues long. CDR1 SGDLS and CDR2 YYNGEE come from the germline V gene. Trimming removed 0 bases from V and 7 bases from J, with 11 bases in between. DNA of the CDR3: TGTGCCAGCAGCGTAGGTGGGGGCGGCCAGCCCCAGCATTTT. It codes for CASSVGGGGQPQHF.

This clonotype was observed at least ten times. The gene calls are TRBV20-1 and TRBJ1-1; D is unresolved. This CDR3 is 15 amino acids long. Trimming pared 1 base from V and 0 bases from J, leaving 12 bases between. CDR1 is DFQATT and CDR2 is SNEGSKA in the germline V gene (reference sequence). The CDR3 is CSARGGRMLNTEAFF. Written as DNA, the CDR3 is TGCAGTGCTAGAGGTGGAAGGATGCTGAACACTGAAGCTTTCTTT.

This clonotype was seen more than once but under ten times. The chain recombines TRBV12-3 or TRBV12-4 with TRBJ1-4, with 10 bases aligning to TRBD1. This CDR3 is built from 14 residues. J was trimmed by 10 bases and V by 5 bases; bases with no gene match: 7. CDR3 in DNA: TGTGCCAGCAGTCTTCCGGACAGGGGGAGAAAACTGTTTTTT. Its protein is CASSLPDRGRKLFF.

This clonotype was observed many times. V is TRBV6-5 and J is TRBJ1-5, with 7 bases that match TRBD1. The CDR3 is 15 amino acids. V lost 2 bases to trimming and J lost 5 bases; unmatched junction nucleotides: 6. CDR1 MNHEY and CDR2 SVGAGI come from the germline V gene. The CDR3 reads CASSYEGTAYQPQHF. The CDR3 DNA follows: TGTGCCAGCAGTTACGAGGGGACAGCCTATCAGCCCCAGCATTTT.

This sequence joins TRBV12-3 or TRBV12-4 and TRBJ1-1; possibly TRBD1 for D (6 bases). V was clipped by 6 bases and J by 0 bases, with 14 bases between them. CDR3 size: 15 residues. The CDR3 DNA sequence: TGTGCCAGCAGCCCCCAGGGGCCGCTGAACACTGAAGCTTTCTTT. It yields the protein CASSPQGPLNTEAFF.

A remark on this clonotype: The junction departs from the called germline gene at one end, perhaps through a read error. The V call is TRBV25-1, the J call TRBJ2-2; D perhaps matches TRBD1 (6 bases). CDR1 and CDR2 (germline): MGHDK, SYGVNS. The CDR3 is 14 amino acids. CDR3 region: CASRGTMRTGELFF. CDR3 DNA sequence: TGTGCCAGCAGGGGGACAATGAGGACCGGCGAGCTGTTTTTT.

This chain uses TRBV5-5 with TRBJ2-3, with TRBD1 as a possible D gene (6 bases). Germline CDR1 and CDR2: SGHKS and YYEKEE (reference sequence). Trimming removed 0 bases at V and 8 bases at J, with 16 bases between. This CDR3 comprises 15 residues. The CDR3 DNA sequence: TGTGCCAGCAGCTTGGTCGGCAGGGGAAACGGTACGCAGTATTTT. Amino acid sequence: CASSLVGRGNGTQYF.

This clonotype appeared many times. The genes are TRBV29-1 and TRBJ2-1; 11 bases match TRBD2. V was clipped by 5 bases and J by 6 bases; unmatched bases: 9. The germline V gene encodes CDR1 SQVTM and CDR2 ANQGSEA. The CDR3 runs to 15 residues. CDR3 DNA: TGCAGCGTTCCCCTACTAGCGGGGGCCTTCAATGAGCAGTTCTTC. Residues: CSVPLLAGAFNEQFF.

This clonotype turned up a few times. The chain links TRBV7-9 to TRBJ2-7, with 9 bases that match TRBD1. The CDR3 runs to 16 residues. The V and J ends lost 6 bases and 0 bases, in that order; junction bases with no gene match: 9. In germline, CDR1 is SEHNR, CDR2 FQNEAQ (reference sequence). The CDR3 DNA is TGTGCCAGCAGTCTCGGGGACAGGGTTAGCTCCTACGAGCAGTACTTC. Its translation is CASSLGDRVSSYEQYF.

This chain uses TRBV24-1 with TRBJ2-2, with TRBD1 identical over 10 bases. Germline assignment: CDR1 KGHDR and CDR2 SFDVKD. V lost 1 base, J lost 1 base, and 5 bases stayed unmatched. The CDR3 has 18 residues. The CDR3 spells CATSDFPGTGVNTGELFF. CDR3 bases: TGTGCCACCAGTGATTTTCCCGGGACAGGGGTGAACACCGGGGAGCTGTTTTTT.

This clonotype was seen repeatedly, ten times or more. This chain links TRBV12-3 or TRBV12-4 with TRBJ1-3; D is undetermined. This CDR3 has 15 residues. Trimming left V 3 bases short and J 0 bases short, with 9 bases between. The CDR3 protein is CASSFPLASGNTIYF. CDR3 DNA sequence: TGTGCCAGCAGTTTTCCACTGGCCTCTGGAAACACCATATATTTT.

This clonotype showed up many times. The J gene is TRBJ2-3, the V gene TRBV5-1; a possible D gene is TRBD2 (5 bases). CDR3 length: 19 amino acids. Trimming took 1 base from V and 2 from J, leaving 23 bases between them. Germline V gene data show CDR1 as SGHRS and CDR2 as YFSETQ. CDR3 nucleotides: TGCGCCAGCAGCTTGACCGATGCGAGCGGCATCATCCACACAGATACGCAGTATTTT. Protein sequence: CASSLTDASGIIHTDTQYF.

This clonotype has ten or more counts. The CDR3 region is CSAGTGTMDTQYF. Here the CDR3 DNA reads TGCAGTGCTGGGACAGGGACGATGGATACGCAGTATTTT. The chain links TRBV20-1 to TRBJ2-3, with 9 bases that match TRBD1. V shed 5 bases, J shed 6 bases, and the junction held 6 bases outside the gene matches. This CDR3 contains 13 residues. CDR1 is DFQATT and CDR2 is SNEGSKA in the germline V gene (reference sequence).

The DNA for the CDR3 is TGTGCCAGCAGCTTGCTCCGGGACAGGGTGAAAGATACGCAGTATTTT. Translation: CASSLLRDRVKDTQYF. The chain carries TRBV7-6 and TRBJ2-3, with TRBD1 matching over 9 bases. Losses at the gene ends were 3 bases for V and 5 bases for J; bases not matched to a gene: 9. CDR3 length: 16 amino acids. Germline V gene lookup returns CDR1 SGHVS and CDR2 FNYEAQ. Full variable domain (outside the CDR3, taken from reference TRBV7-6 and TRBJ2-3): GAGVSQSPRYKVTKRGQDVALRCDPISGHVSLYWYRQALGQGPEFLTYFNYEAQQDKSGLPNDRFSAERPEGSISTLTIQRTEQRDSAMYRCASSLLRDRVKDTQYFGPGTRLTVL.

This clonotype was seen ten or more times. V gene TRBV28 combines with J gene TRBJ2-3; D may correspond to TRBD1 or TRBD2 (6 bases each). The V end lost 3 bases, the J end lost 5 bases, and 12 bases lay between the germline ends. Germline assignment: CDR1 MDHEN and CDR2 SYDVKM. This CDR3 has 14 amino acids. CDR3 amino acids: CASSLVGGKDTQYF. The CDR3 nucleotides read TGTGCCAGCAGTTTGGTAGGGGGGAAAGATACGCAGTATTTT.

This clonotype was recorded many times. In DNA, the CDR3 is TGTGCCAGCAGTTTTTTTTACGGCATTTCTGGTGACGAGCAGTACTTC. Protein: CASSFFYGISGDEQYF. V and J are TRBV6-2 or TRBV6-3 and TRBJ2-7; no clear D gene. Germline V gene sequence: CDR1 MNHEY, CDR2 SVGEGT. CDR3 size: 16 residues. V lost 4 bases, J lost 5 bases, and 21 bases lay in between.